What follows are 25 T cell receptor beta chains derived from one specimen sequenced in a study of CD8 T cells in ankylosing spondylitis. Broader study findings: Typical of ankylosing spondylitis blood, it appeared, was a TCR beta motif of fewer than 10 highly homologous variants.

TCRdb re-analysed the 5' RACE reads in MiXCR, keeping a single row per CDR3 protein. The sample holds about 220,000 distinct CDR3 sequences, around 7.9% seen once. No antigen is known for these receptors. Specimen: blood, either unsorted or a sorted T cell fraction (not recorded which). These TCRs come from a male donor with ankylosing spondylitis.

This chain links TRBV7-2 with TRBJ2-7, with 9 bases lining up with TRBD2. This CDR3 is built from 16 residues. Germline V gene sequence: CDR1 SGHTA, CDR2 FQGNSA. V dropped 3 bases and J dropped 5; count of bases not matched to a gene: 11. CDR3: CASSFVAGEGYHEQYF. CDR3 coding DNA: TGTGCCAGCAGCTTCGTAGCGGGGGAGGGTTATCACGAGCAGTACTTC.

This clonotype was counted many times. The chain couples TRBV2 to TRBJ2-7; D remains ambiguous. Germline V gene data show CDR1 as SNHLY and CDR2 as FYNNEI. V lost 7 bases and J 4 bases, leaving 17 bases between the germline ends. CDR3 length equals 14 residues. In DNA form, the CDR3 reads TGTGCCAGCAAAACCCGTCAGGCCCTTTACGAGCAGTACTTC. This gives the protein CASKTRQALYEQYF.

This clonotype was counted at least ten times. The chain recombines TRBV11-2 with TRBJ2-5; 12 bases are a match to TRBD2. The trim removed 2 bases at V and 3 bases at J, leaving 10 bases unmatched. Per the germline V gene, CDR1 is SGHAT and CDR2 is FQNNGV. This CDR3 has 18 amino acids. The CDR3 loop is CASSLYPSTSGGKETQYF. The CDR3 region has the DNA TGTGCCAGCAGCTTATACCCCTCGACTAGCGGGGGAAAAGAGACCCAGTACTTC.

In this sample, this clonotype turned up many times. The chain employs TRBV5-1 and TRBJ2-1, with TRBD1 matching over 10 bases. V shed 7 bases and J 8 bases; nucleotides not matched to a gene: 12. CDR3 length: 15 residues. Germline loops: CDR1 SGHRS, CDR2 YFSETQ. The CDR3 is CASVYGTGEADEQFF. The CDR3 DNA reads as TGCGCCAGCGTTTATGGGACAGGGGAGGCGGATGAGCAGTTCTTC.

As regards this clonotype: Possible read error: a much larger clone is one base away. No conserved phenylalanine or tryptophan is present at the end of the CDR3, so a read error is the likely explanation. The chain combines TRBV25-1 with TRBJ1-4; D remains ambiguous. Trimming left V 3 bases short and J 0 bases short, with 11 bases between. The germline V gene has CDR1 MGHDK and CDR2 SYGVNS. There are 16 residues in the CDR3. The CDR3 coding sequence is TGTGCCAGCAGTGAGCCCAACATTGCAACTAATGAAAAACTGTTTCTT. Protein sequence: CASSEPNIATNEKLFL.

The CDR3 DNA sequence: TGTGCCAGCAGCCTTAGGTGGAGCACAGATACGCAGTATTTT. Translation: CASSLRWSTDTQYF. The chain has TRBV5-4 and TRBJ2-3; no reliable D call. Trimming pared 4 bases from V and 0 bases from J, leaving 9 bases between. The V gene's germline CDR1 is SGHNT and CDR2 YYREEE (reference sequence). This CDR3 spans 14 amino acids.

This clonotype was recorded a few times. The rearrangement joins TRBV30 to TRBJ2-1; D uncertain. The V end lost 0 bases, the J end lost 9 bases, and 15 bases lay between the germline ends. The V gene's germline CDR1 is GTSNPN and CDR2 SVGIG (reference sequence). This CDR3 has 14 amino acids. CDR3 coding DNA: TGTGCCTGGAGTGTATTCGGTGCGGCAACTGAGCAGTTCTTC. Protein product: CAWSVFGAATEQFF.

This clonotype came up many times. The chain carries TRBV6-2 or TRBV6-3 and TRBJ2-1, with D possibly TRBD2 on 6 matching bases. The CDR3 spans 15 residues. Germline loops: CDR1 MNHEY, CDR2 SVGEGT. The V end was cut by 3 bases, the J end by 6 bases, with 15 bases between. The CDR3 DNA sequence: TGTGCCAGCAGTTATGGAGGCGGGGACCTCAATGAGCAGTTCTTC. Translated, it gives CASSYGGGDLNEQFF.

Ten or more counts support this clonotype. The rearrangement uses TRBV12-3 or TRBV12-4 and TRBJ2-5; TRBD2 agrees at 7 bases. This CDR3 comprises 16 residues. V shed 4 bases, J shed 6 bases, and the junction held 14 bases outside the gene matches. CDR3 sequence (DNA): TGTGCCAGCAGTTATTCTAGTGGCGGCGGGGGTAAGACCCAGTACTTC. Translated, it gives CASSYSSGGGGKTQYF.

The chain combines TRBV28 with TRBJ2-1; the D is unclear. The length of the CDR3 is 13 residues. Germline loops: CDR1 MDHEN, CDR2 SYDVKM. Trimming removed 3 bases from V and 3 bases from J, with 6 bases in between. CDR3 in DNA: TGTGCCAGCAGTTTCCCAAGCTACAATGAGCAGTTCTTC. The encoded protein is CASSFPSYNEQFF.

This clonotype came up a few times. This chain joins TRBV7-6 and TRBJ2-1; 7 nucleotides align to TRBD1. CDR1 is SGHVS and CDR2 is FNYEAQ in the germline V gene. CDR3 size: 13 residues. The V segment lost 3 bases and the J segment 6 bases; nucleotides outside the gene matches: 2. The CDR3 DNA follows: TGTGCCAGCAGCTTGGGACAGATCAATGAGCAGTTCTTC. Translating gives CASSLGQINEQFF.

This clonotype was counted only a few times. The chain links TRBV29-1 to TRBJ1-2; 8 nucleotides match TRBD1. This CDR3 region has 14 residues. Germline trimming cut 6 bases from V and 3 bases from J; bases unmatched to any gene: 9. The germline V gene has CDR1 SQVTM and CDR2 ANQGSEA. The CDR3 spells CSVAGQVRHYGYTF. The CDR3 DNA sequence: TGCAGCGTCGCGGGACAGGTTAGGCACTATGGCTACACCTTC.

This clonotype was recorded only once. The chain combines TRBV6-5 with TRBJ2-2; no firm D call. V was clipped by 8 bases and J by 8 bases, with 6 bases between them. The CDR3 has 10 residues. Germline V lookup: CDR1 MNHEY, CDR2 SVGAGI. CDR3: CASGFGELFF. In DNA form, the CDR3 reads TGTGCCAGCGGTTTTGGGGAGCTGTTTTTT.

This clonotype occurred many times. The chain couples TRBV29-1 to TRBJ1-4; D is undetermined. The CDR3 contains 13 residues. Germline V gives CDR1 SQVTM, CDR2 ANQGSEA. V was cut by 3 bases and J by 6 bases, with 11 bases left in between. CDR3 amino acids: CSVDSGLDEKLFF. Written as DNA, the CDR3 is TGCAGCGTTGATTCCGGGCTGGATGAAAAACTGTTTTTT. Using reference TRBV29-1 and TRBJ1-4 for the parts outside the CDR3, the full variable domain is SAVISQKPSRDICQRGTSLTIQCQVDSQVTMMFWYRQQPGQSLTLIATANQGSEATYESGFVIDKFPISRPNLTFSTLTVSNMSPEDSSIYLCSVDSGLDEKLFFGSGTQLSVL.

This clonotype has at least ten counts. The chain combines TRBV20-1 with TRBJ1-3; a possible D gene is TRBD1 (5 bases). Germline loops: CDR1 DFQATT, CDR2 SNEGSKA (reference sequence). Trimming shortened V by 3 bases and J by 3 bases, and 6 bases separated the two germline ends. The CDR3 runs to 12 residues. The CDR3 reads CSASQGGNTIYF. CDR3 nucleotides: TGCAGTGCTAGTCAGGGTGGAAACACCATATATTTT.

The table lists this clonotype with many counts. This chain joins TRBV7-2 and TRBJ1-1, with D tentatively TRBD1 (5 bases). Germline V lookup: CDR1 SGHTA, CDR2 FQGNSA. Trimming left V 1 base short and J 8 bases short, with 14 bases between. The CDR3 runs to 14 residues. The CDR3 DNA reads TGTGCCAGCAGCTTAGATCCCAGGGCCAGGGAAGCTTTCTTT. It yields the protein CASSLDPRAREAFF.

This clonotype came up many times. This chain connects TRBV7-9 to TRBJ2-1; tentative D call: TRBD2 (6 bases). The CDR3 is 15 residues long. V dropped 5 bases and J dropped 4 bases, with 15 bases sitting between them. The germline CDR1 and CDR2 sequences are SEHNR and FQNEAQ (reference sequence). The CDR3 is CASSRGRETYNEQFF. In DNA, the CDR3 is TGTGCCAGCAGCAGGGGACGGGAGACTTACAATGAGCAGTTCTTC.

Many counts were recorded for this clonotype. This rearrangement joins TRBV5-1 to TRBJ1-1, with 9 bases matching TRBD1. The V gene's germline CDR1 is SGHRS and CDR2 YFSETQ. CDR3 length: 15 residues. V was pared by 4 bases and J by 1 base, with 5 bases of the junction left unmatched. The CDR3 reads CASSGGQGTNTEAFF. DNA for the CDR3: TGCGCCAGCAGCGGGGGACAGGGAACGAACACTGAAGCTTTCTTT. The whole variable domain, filled in from reference TRBV5-1 and TRBJ1-1, reads KAGVTQTPRYLIKTRGQQVTLSCSPISGHRSVSWYQQTPGQGLQFLFEYFSETQRNKGNFPGRFSGRQFSNSRSEMNVSTLELGDSALYLCASSGGQGTNTEAFFGQGTRLTVV.

This clonotype was seen many times. The CDR3 DNA reads TGTGCCAGCAGACCACAGGGAGACCCCATGAACACTGAAGCTTTCTTT. Amino acid sequence: CASRPQGDPMNTEAFF. This rearrangement joins TRBV28 to TRBJ1-1; tentative D call: TRBD1 (6 bases). The CDR3 consists of 16 residues. Trimming shortened V by 6 bases and J by 0 bases, and 17 bases separated the two germline ends. The germline V gene encodes CDR1 MDHEN and CDR2 SYDVKM.

This clonotype was seen repeatedly, ten times or more. The V gene is TRBV6-5, the J gene TRBJ2-1, with a possible D match to TRBD1 (5 bases). From germline, CDR1 is MNHEY and CDR2 SVGAGI. The germline V and J ends were trimmed by 1 base and 5 bases, with 12 bases remaining between them. CDR3 length equals 15 residues. The CDR3 loop is CASSYFSSRDNEQFF. CDR3 DNA sequence: TGTGCCAGCAGTTACTTTTCGTCCAGGGACAATGAGCAGTTCTTC.

This clonotype was observed at least ten times. This chain joins TRBV12-3 or TRBV12-4 and TRBJ1-1, with 10 bases lining up with TRBD1. The CDR3 is 14 residues long. The trim removed 5 bases at V and 4 bases at J, leaving 4 bases unmatched. The CDR3 bases are TGTGCCAGCAGTCTTGGACAGGGGGTCACTGAAGCTTTCTTT. Its translation is CASSLGQGVTEAFF.

The chain joins TRBV5-5 to TRBJ2-7; 9 nucleotides agree with TRBD2. Per germline, CDR1 SGHKS and CDR2 YYEKEE (reference sequence). CDR3 length: 14 residues. With V trimmed by 4 bases and J by 7 bases, 9 bases remained unmatched. This CDR3 reads CASSPLAGVWEQYF. The CDR3 DNA sequence: TGTGCCAGCAGCCCCTTAGCGGGAGTTTGGGAGCAGTACTTC.

This clonotype was observed many times. V and J are TRBV28 and TRBJ1-5; a weak D match, TRBD1 (6 bases). Germline V CDR1 and CDR2: MDHEN, SYDVKM. The CDR3 extends over 13 amino acids. Trimming pared 3 bases from V and 5 bases from J, leaving 8 bases between. CDR3 DNA: TGTGCCAGCAGTTTGGGGGGCCATCAGCCCCAGCATTTT. As protein: CASSLGGHQPQHF.

This clonotype was counted at least ten times. The CDR3 protein is CSDRGNTEAFF. The CDR3 DNA reads TGCAGTGACAGGGGGAACACTGAAGCTTTCTTT. The chain is built from TRBV29-1 and TRBJ1-1; 8 positions match TRBD1. This CDR3 is 11 amino acids long. Per the germline V gene, CDR1 is SQVTM and CDR2 is ANQGSEA. Together with reference TRBV29-1 and TRBJ1-1, the CDR3 gives the full variable domain: SAVISQKPSRDICQRGTSLTIQCQVDSQVTMMFWYRQQPGQSLTLIATANQGSEATYESGFVIDKFPISRPNLTFSTLTVSNMSPEDSSIYLCSDRGNTEAFFGQGTRLTVV.

The chain's CDR3 is CASSPYGYNEQFF. For the CDR3, the DNA is TGCGCCAGCAGCCCCTACGGCTACAATGAGCAGTTCTTC. V usage is TRBV4-3 and J usage is TRBJ2-1; D not resolved. Germline V gene lookup returns CDR1 LGHNA and CDR2 YSLEER. The CDR3 runs 13 residues. V was pared by 4 bases and J by 3 bases, with 7 bases between.